This entry is about one T cell receptor beta chain. This clone occurred many times. Its antigen is unknown. It has no much larger one-base neighbor in the sample; base qualities were not kept. TCR CDR3 regions were amplified from genomic DNA by multiplex PCR using the deep immunoSEQ assay. Extracted genomic DNA from each cell subset was distributed evenly across all wells of several immunoSEQ 96-well plates, and each plate was treated as a replicate. For unsorted PBMC, 250 to 300 ng genomic DNA, equal to 25,000 to 35,000 T cell genomes, was loaded into each replicate PCR. Ten immunoSEQ deep assay plates were used to sequence unsorted PBMC genomic DNA. Purified libraries were measured with a Qubit 3.0 fluorometer, size-checked on a Bioanalyzer 2100, and measured again with the KAPA Library Quantification kit. Every immunoSEQ 96-well plate was sequenced on a dedicated single-read 150-cycle Illumina NextSeq 550 flow cell. The paper's processing steps were these. The immunoSEQ output contained only junctional sequences without quality scores, so filtering could not match that applied to full-length reads. Sequences were annotated with PyIR, a Python wrapper for IgBLAST v1.9, using IMGT germline references to assign V/J genes and CDR3. Reads were removed for weak V/J assignments (E-value above 1e-6), missing CDR3, stop codons, out-of-frame junctions, or ambiguous translated residues. A V3J clonotype was defined by an identical inferred V gene, J gene, and CDR3 amino acid sequence. The percentage overlap between two repertoires was calculated by dividing the number of shared unique clonotypes by the size of the smaller repertoire. Three approaches were used to assess repertoire richness: RTK rarefaction, the Chao1 estimator, and Recon v2.1 estimates of unobserved clonotypes. TCRdb obtained this table from immuneACCESS and retained in-frame rearrangements with V and J assigned. These tables miss some clones; where compared with another copy, unresolved V genes account for less than half of the shortfall, and the remainder is unexplained. V and J calls plus clone size are reproduced from that table; the DNA served to infer D and trimming. This sample has some 530,000 clones in its table, and 81% of those were observed once. 12% of the sample is held by the ten biggest clonotypes.

This record belongs to a study of shared clonotypes between healthy human individuals (dated by TCRdb to the early 2020s). Study-level background: The cohort included a few men and a couple of women between 18 and 49 years of age. To estimate repertoire size and how much clonotypes are shared between individuals, the study performed deep sequencing of blood TCR repertoires from about five healthy adults. To increase sequencing depth and limit assay-specific biases, TCR repertoire library preparation and sequencing were carried out by different laboratories using diverse techniques. Per donor, leukapheresis produced somewhere between about 0.8 and 9.5 billion PBMCs.

The CDR3 contains 11 residues, cysteine and phenylalanine counted. CDR3 DNA is the only sequence kept; it has 33 bases, read in frame from the first base. CDR1 GTSNPN and CDR2 SVGIG are derived from the germline V gene (reference sequence). Compared with germline, V lacks 1 base and J lacks 8 bases; bases without a gene match: 1. Healthy HIV-negative adults with no recently reported acute infections or vaccinations were included as donors. Every donor was a Caucasian adult residing in Nashville, Tennessee, USA. In the unsorted samples, 85 million to 100 million PBMCs were counted, and genomic DNA was extracted using the QIAamp DNA Blood Mini kit. After blood collection by leukapheresis, PBMCs were isolated using Ficoll-Histopaque density gradient centrifugation and then cryopreserved in the vapor phase of liquid nitrogen. Study-level results and caveats: Sampling was limited to blood, and TCR repertoires in tissue likely differ from TCR repertoires in blood. Pairwise subsampling led to the expectation that sequencing depth would affect the degree of clonotype sharing among donors. Because the study included only a small number of donors, the genetic and exposure-history diversity represented was limited.

The clonotype comes from a woman aged 35 to 49 in good health. Some clones in this sample may be carry-over from other donors' samples. Sequencing input: PBMCs. The rearranged chain carries TRBV30 and TRBJ1-1; 7 nucleotides in the junction match TRBD1. The CDR3 protein: CAWSADREAFF. The sequence in DNA is TGTGCCTGGAGTGCGGACAGGGAAGCTTTCTTT.